This T cell receptor beta chain comes out of a study of identifying expanded T cells in peripheral blood. General study points: Technical replicates showed 0.9 to 1.5 changed clones; approximately 2 weeks 15 to 20; four weeks 19. Across healthy donors, higher total template counts meant significantly greater approximately 2-week count variance.

During the collection period, no donor immune events like infections were recorded. Data came from immunoSEQ multiplex PCR; TCRdb stores just in-frame clones and leaves some out. The profile shows tens of thousands of clones, about 88% of them singletons. On this clone itself: The antigen remains undetermined.

Sequenced sample: blood. The receptor's source is a person between 18 and 75 years old in good health.

In DNA, the CDR3 is TGCGCCAGCAGCTCAACTAGCGGGAGCTTGGAGACCCAGTACTTC. Its protein product is CASSSTSGSLETQYF. The V and J genes are TRBV5-1 and TRBJ2-5, with TRBD2 identical over 11 bases. After removal of 3 bases from V and 5 bases from J, the junction contained 6 bases not matched to a gene. CDR1 and CDR2 (germline): SGHRS, YFSETQ. The CDR3 contains 15 residues.